Described below is a single T cell receptor (beta chain) sequence and its context. The antigen is not known. The V gene's germline CDR1 is SGHRS and CDR2 YFSETQ. V lost 4 bases to trimming and J lost 4 bases; unmatched junction nucleotides: 5. This CDR3 contains 14 residues. The data belong to a study of shared clonotypes between healthy human individuals. Study overall: Per donor, three plates held CD4 naive cells, three held CD4 memory, two held CD8 naive and one held CD8 memory.

Findings of the study overall: Depth of sequencing was expected to influence donor clonotype sharing.

For each subset, genomic DNA was distributed in equal portions over several immunoSEQ plates. Using immunoSEQ multiplex PCR, the repertoire was profiled, and TCRdb retains in-frame clones only, with some absent. The table has some 1,100,000 clones, around three quarters seen once. Recent acute infections and vaccinations were absent in the healthy HIV-negative adult donors. The sequence came from a man between 18 and 35 years old in good health. Some clones in this sample may be carry-over from other donors' samples. The sample was memory CD4+ T cells from PBMCs. Subset described: CD45RA-negative fraction. The rearrangement uses TRBV5-1 and TRBJ2-5, with 9 bases matching TRBD1. CDR3: CASSRTGVGETQYF. Here the CDR3 DNA reads TGCGCCAGCAGCAGGACAGGGGTAGGAGAGACCCAGTACTTC.